This is a list of T cell receptor beta chains from one sample in a study of tumor-infiltrating lymphocytes in primary liver carcinoma. TCRdb ran MiXCR on the multiplex PCR reads and lists one entry per CDR3 protein. The data show hundreds of thousands of distinct CDR3 sequences, with roughly 60% seen just once and around 15% held by the top ten. The sequenced sample consisted of peripheral blood. Every receptor here comes from a woman aged 25 to 39 with primary liver carcinoma and hepatitis B virus infection. Each CDR3 is given with its conserved first and last residue. The D gene is left open where the match is weak. Some rows mark clone size as missing; the rest say once, few, many or name a class of expanded clone.

J gene: TRBJ2-7
V gene: TRBV14
clone size: .
D gene: TRBD1
CDR3 protein: CASSRQGRRGDEQYF
CDR3 DNA: TGTGCCAGCAGCCGACAGGGACGTCGTGGGGACGAGCAGTACTTC

J gene: TRBJ2-3
V gene: TRBV4-1
clone size: few
D gene: TRBD2
CDR3 protein: CASGQAGGTQYF
CDR3 DNA: TGCGCCAGCGGCCAAGCGGGGGGTACGCAGTATTTT

J gene: TRBJ1-2
V gene: TRBV5-1
clone size: .
D gene: TRBD1
CDR3 protein: CASSLATAGGHVYTF
CDR3 DNA: TGCGCCAGCAGCTTGGCAACGGCAGGGGGCCATGTCTACACCTTC

J gene: TRBJ1-2
V gene: TRBV29-1
clone size: many
D gene: .
CDR3 protein: CSVEETGRGGGYTF
CDR3 DNA: TGCAGCGTTGAAGAAACAGGGAGGGGAGGCGGCTACACCTTC

J gene: TRBJ2-1
V gene: TRBV10-3
clone size: few
D gene: .
CDR3 protein: CAIRQYPEQFF
CDR3 DNA: TGTGCCATCAGACAGTACCCTGAGCAGTTCTTC

J gene: TRBJ2-3
V gene: TRBV6-5
clone size: many
D gene: TRBD2
CDR3 protein: CASSILAGGTDTQYF
CDR3 DNA: TGTGCCAGCAGTATCCTAGCGGGAGGCACAGATACGCAGTATTTT

J gene: TRBJ2-7
V gene: TRBV29-1
clone size: .
D gene: TRBD1
CDR3 protein: CIVEGETGFSYEQYF
CDR3 DNA: TGCATCGTTGAGGGGGAGACAGGGTTCTCGTACGAGCAGTACTTC

J gene: TRBJ2-7
V gene: TRBV23-1
clone size: .
D gene: .
CDR3 protein: CASSQKGYEQYF
CDR3 DNA: TGCGCCAGCAGTCAAAAGGGTTACGAGCAGTACTTC

J gene: TRBJ2-1
V gene: TRBV28
clone size: .
D gene: .
CDR3 protein: CASSLFHEQFF
CDR3 DNA: TGTGCCAGCAGTTTGTTTCATGAGCAGTTCTTC

J gene: TRBJ2-7
V gene: TRBV7-9
clone size: .
D gene: .
CDR3 protein: CTSSPESGAYEQYF
CDR3 DNA: TGTACCAGCAGCCCAGAGTCTGGGGCCTACGAGCAGTACTTC

J gene: TRBJ2-7
V gene: TRBV5-6
clone size: .
D gene: .
CDR3 protein: CASSLEGGSGEQYF
CDR3 DNA: TGTGCCAGCAGCTTGGAGGGAGGTTCGGGCGAGCAGTACTTC

J gene: TRBJ2-5
V gene: TRBV29-1
clone size: many
D gene: .
CDR3 protein: CSVSVGQETQYF
CDR3 DNA: TGCAGCGTTTCAGTAGGGCAAGAGACCCAGTACTTC

J gene: TRBJ2-5
V gene: TRBV11-1
clone size: many
D gene: .
CDR3 protein: CASSLATAQETQYF
CDR3 DNA: TGTGCCAGCAGCTTAGCTACAGCTCAAGAGACCCAGTACTTC

J gene: TRBJ2-7
V gene: TRBV6-6
clone size: many
D gene: .
CDR3 protein: CASSPDQTLFVYEQYF
CDR3 DNA: TGTGCCAGCAGCCCCGACCAGACATTGTTTGTCTACGAGCAGTACTTC

J gene: TRBJ2-7
V gene: TRBV11-1
clone size: .
D gene: .
CDR3 protein: CASGLSGTSSYEQYF
CDR3 DNA: TGTGCCAGCGGCCTGTCCGGGACATCCTCCTACGAGCAGTATTTC

J gene: TRBJ2-2
V gene: TRBV11-1
clone size: few
D gene: TRBD1
CDR3 protein: CAGSLGSGTGRTGELFF
CDR3 DNA: TGTGCCGGCAGCTTGGGCTCCGGGACAGGGCGAACCGGGGAGCTGTTTTTT

J gene: TRBJ1-3
V gene: TRBV6-6
clone size: few
D gene: .
CDR3 protein: CASSSASVLSGNTIYF
CDR3 DNA: TGTGCCAGCAGCTCGGCAAGCGTCTTATCTGGAAACACCATATATTTT

J gene: TRBJ2-7
V gene: TRBV6-1
clone size: .
D gene: TRBD1
CDR3 protein: CASSRPGQGEQYF
CDR3 DNA: TGTGCCAGCAGTCGACCCGGACAGGGGGAGCAGTACTTC

J gene: TRBJ2-4
V gene: TRBV11-2
clone size: .
D gene: TRBD1
CDR3 protein: CASSSNRGTKNIQYF
CDR3 DNA: TGTGCCAGCAGCTCGAACAGGGGGACCAAAAACATTCAGTACTTC

J gene: TRBJ2-3
V gene: TRBV29-1
clone size: many
D gene: TRBD2
CDR3 protein: CSVVGGSGVTDTQYF
CDR3 DNA: TGCAGCGTTGTAGGAGGTAGCGGGGTCACAGATACGCAGTATTTT

J gene: TRBJ2-7
V gene: TRBV29-1
clone size: .
D gene: TRBD2
CDR3 protein: CSVELAGGPYQQYF
CDR3 DNA: TGCAGCGTTGAACTGGCGGGAGGTCCCTATCAGCAGTACTTC

J gene: TRBJ2-1
V gene: TRBV29-1
clone size: once
D gene: .
CDR3 protein: CSVLHGAREQFF
CDR3 DNA: TGCAGCGTACTACATGGGGCGCGGGAGCAGTTCTTC

J gene: TRBJ2-1
V gene: TRBV28
clone size: few
D gene: .
CDR3 protein: CASSFNRARKFF
CDR3 DNA: TGTGCCAGCAGCTTTAACAGGGCTCGGAAGTTCTTC

J gene: TRBJ2-1
V gene: TRBV13
clone size: once
D gene: TRBD1
CDR3 protein: CASNDRGGYNEQFF
CDR3 DNA: TGTGCCAGCAACGACAGGGGAGGCTACAATGAGCAGTTCTTC

J gene: TRBJ1-5
V gene: TRBV12-3/TRBV12-4
clone size: .
D gene: .
CDR3 protein: CASSFGGYRFPQHF
CDR3 DNA: TGTGCCAGCAGTTTTGGCGGGTATCGATTCCCCCAGCATTTT

J gene: TRBJ1-1
V gene: TRBV12-3/TRBV12-4
clone size: once
D gene: TRBD1
CDR3 protein: CASRPTRDRVSTEAFF
CDR3 DNA: TGTGCCAGCAGGCCCACTAGGGACAGGGTGAGCACTGAAGCTTTCTTT

J gene: TRBJ2-7
V gene: TRBV5-5
clone size: .
D gene: .
CDR3 protein: CASSLGPGRHGRSYEQYF
CDR3 DNA: TGTGCCAGCAGCTTGGGGCCGGGGAGACATGGCAGGTCCTACGAGCAGTACTTC

J gene: TRBJ2-5
V gene: TRBV11-2
clone size: many
D gene: .
CDR3 protein: CASSYRTPQETQYF
CDR3 DNA: TGTGCCAGCAGCTACAGGACACCCCAAGAGACCCAGTACTTC

J gene: TRBJ2-7
V gene: TRBV11-2
clone size: .
D gene: TRBD2
CDR3 protein: CASGTASGASSYEQHF
CDR3 DNA: TGTGCCAGCGGCACTGCTAGCGGGGCCTCGTCCTACGAGCAGCACTTC

J gene: TRBJ2-1
V gene: TRBV6-2/TRBV6-3
clone size: .
D gene: TRBD2
CDR3 protein: CASSFGTSAGREQFF
CDR3 DNA: TGTGCCAGCAGCTTCGGGACTAGCGCTGGCAGGGAGCAGTTCTTC

J gene: TRBJ2-1
V gene: TRBV11-2
clone size: .
D gene: .
CDR3 protein: CASSLGYLREQFF
CDR3 DNA: TGTGCCAGCAGCCTAGGATACCTCCGTGAGCAGTTCTTC

J gene: TRBJ2-5
V gene: TRBV12-3/TRBV12-4
clone size: few
D gene: .
CDR3 protein: CASSLSEKETQYF
CDR3 DNA: TGTGCCAGCAGTTTATCGGAGAAAGAGACCCAGTACTTC

J gene: TRBJ2-3
V gene: TRBV11-2
clone size: .
D gene: .
CDR3 protein: CASSLVVWNGSTDTQYF
CDR3 DNA: TGTGCCAGCAGCTTAGTTGTGTGGAATGGATCCACAGATACGCAGTATTTT

J gene: TRBJ2-7
V gene: TRBV11-2
clone size: many
D gene: TRBD2
CDR3 protein: CASSTGLAGVGSYEQYF
CDR3 DNA: TGTGCCAGCAGCACGGGACTAGCGGGAGTCGGGTCCTACGAGCAGTACTTC

J gene: TRBJ2-2
V gene: TRBV6-2/TRBV6-3
clone size: few
D gene: TRBD1
CDR3 protein: CASSSQGMNTGELFF
CDR3 DNA: TGTGCCAGCAGTTCACAGGGGATGAACACCGGGGAGCTGTTTTTT

J gene: TRBJ2-1
V gene: TRBV10-2
clone size: .
D gene: TRBD2
CDR3 protein: CASSERTGTTYNEQFF
CDR3 DNA: TGCGCCAGCAGTGAAAGAACGGGGACTACCTACAATGAGCAGTTCTTC

J gene: TRBJ2-7
V gene: TRBV11-2
clone size: .
D gene: TRBD2
CDR3 protein: CASSSPGLAVNYERYF
CDR3 DNA: TGCGCCAGCAGCTCACCGGGACTAGCGGTAAATTACGAGCGGTACTTC

J gene: TRBJ2-2
V gene: TRBV29-1
clone size: many
D gene: TRBD1
CDR3 protein: CSVGTGTGNTGELFF
CDR3 DNA: TGCAGCGTTGGGACGGGGACAGGGAACACCGGGGAGCTGTTTTTT

J gene: TRBJ2-7
V gene: TRBV28
clone size: .
D gene: TRBD1
CDR3 protein: CASSPGTAPFHEQYF
CDR3 DNA: TGTGCCAGCAGTCCCGGGACAGCCCCTTTCCACGAGCAGTACTTC

J gene: TRBJ2-3
V gene: TRBV10-3
clone size: .
D gene: .
CDR3 protein: CAISESDASWGTDTQYF
CDR3 DNA: TGTGCCATCAGTGAGTCGGATGCATCATGGGGAACAGATACGCAGTATTTT